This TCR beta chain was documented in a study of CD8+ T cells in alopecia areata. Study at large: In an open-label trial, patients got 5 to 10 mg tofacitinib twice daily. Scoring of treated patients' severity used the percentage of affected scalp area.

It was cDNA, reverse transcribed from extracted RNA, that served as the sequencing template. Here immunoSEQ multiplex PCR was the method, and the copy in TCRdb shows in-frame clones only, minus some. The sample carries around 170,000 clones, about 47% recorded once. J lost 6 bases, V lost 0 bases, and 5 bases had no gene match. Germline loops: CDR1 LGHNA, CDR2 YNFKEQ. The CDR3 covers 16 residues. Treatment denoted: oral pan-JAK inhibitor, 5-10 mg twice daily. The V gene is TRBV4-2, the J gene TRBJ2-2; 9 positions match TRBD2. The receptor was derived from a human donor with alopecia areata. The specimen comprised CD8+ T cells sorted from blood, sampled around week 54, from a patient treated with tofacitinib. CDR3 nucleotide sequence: TGTGCCAGCAGCCAAGAGTCTAGCGGGGTCCCCGGGGAGCTGTTTTTT. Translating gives CASSQESSGVPGELFF.